This paragraph covers one TCR beta chain sequence. Antigen specificity is unknown. Unique molecular identifiers were present on the cDNA, which also gained a universal primer site by template switching. A single record per CDR3 protein comes from TCRdb applying MiXCR to the 5' RACE reads. In the table there are hundreds of thousands of distinct CDR3 sequences, approximately 18% of which are singletons. This CDR3 has 12 amino acids. The V and J ends lost 3 bases and 5 bases respectively, with 8 bases between them. This record belongs to a study of identical twins. Study results and limitations: Invariant MAIT and iNKT cells could partly confound zero-insertion analyses. Fewer insertions characterized abundant cord blood beta clonotypes, whereas memory repertoires showed none.

The same sample was also used in a study of T cells expressing NK-cell markers. From that second work: Whether expanded NKG2C+ T cell clones were HCMV-specific remained unclear.

The specimen sequenced was PBMCs. The rearrangement joins TRBV12-3 or TRBV12-4 to TRBJ2-7; D uncertain. This sequence originates from a woman aged 18-30 years in good health. The CDR3 DNA reads as TGTGCCAGCAGTTTTGTCCCACACGAGCAGTACTTC. This sequence encodes CASSFVPHEQYF.